This T cell receptor beta chain stems from a study of blood T cells in healthy people across ages. Together with a sample-barcoded 5' primer, a J-beta primer mix was included in a second PCR lasting roughly 6 to 12 cycles. A template-switch adaptor with 12 random nucleotides tagged each cDNA molecule. TCRdb reprocessed the 5' RACE reads with MiXCR, giving one entry per CDR3 protein. The sample shows about 1.6 million distinct CDR3 sequences, roughly 32% of them seen only once. Every donor gave around 10 milliliters of peripheral blood. At least 6 micrograms of total RNA were extracted per sample. This clonotype was seen a handful of times. The clonotype comes from a woman between 25 and 40 years old in good health. The sequencing sample was made of blood.

The DNA for the CDR3 is TGTGCCAGCAGTTCCCGGAGTGGCGGGAGGATCTACGAGCAGTACTTC. It translates to CASSSRSGGRIYEQYF. The chain carries TRBV28 and TRBJ2-7; 8 bases match TRBD2. The CDR3 covers 16 residues. Germline V CDR1 and CDR2: MDHEN, SYDVKM. Losses at the gene ends were 4 bases for V and 3 bases for J; bases not matched to a gene: 11.